A selection of T cell receptor beta chains follows, all from one sample in a study of T-cell reconstitution after alpha-beta-depleted transplantation in children. TCRdb called the PCR reads again in MiXCR, with one record for every CDR3 protein. Among fewer than 350,000 distinct CDR3 sequences listed, around 10% were seen once. Source: PBMCs, taken before TCRalphabeta/CD19-depleted stem cell transplant. Receptors originate from a boy less than two years old with acute myeloid leukemia, due to receive a stem cell transplant. CDR3s include the opening cysteine and the closing phenylalanine or tryptophan.

J gene: TRBJ2-7
CDR3 length: 15
V gene: TRBV20-1
CDR3 protein: CSARLAGGRSYEQYF

J gene: TRBJ2-7
CDR3 length: 17
V gene: TRBV6-1
CDR3 protein: CASSGGDHREGFYEQYF

J gene: TRBJ2-1
CDR3 length: 19
V gene: TRBV4-3
CDR3 protein: CASSQVKYREGSGSYEQFF

J gene: TRBJ2-3
CDR3 length: 14
V gene: TRBV7-2
CDR3 protein: CASSPSSGRDTQYF

J gene: TRBJ2-1
CDR3 length: 14
V gene: TRBV5-1
CDR3 protein: CASSLERPYNEQFF

J gene: TRBJ1-5
CDR3 length: 13
V gene: TRBV20-1
CDR3 protein: CSARGVFDQPQHF

J gene: TRBJ2-6
CDR3 length: 19
V gene: TRBV28
CDR3 protein: CASSLYPGQSSSGANVLTF

J gene: TRBJ1-5
CDR3 length: 15
V gene: TRBV28
CDR3 protein: CASLGTVVGNQPQHF

J gene: TRBJ2-3
CDR3 length: 13
V gene: TRBV28
CDR3 protein: CASRANPTDTQYF

J gene: TRBJ1-5
CDR3 length: 16
V gene: TRBV20-1
CDR3 protein: CSARDGGGTSNQPQHF

J gene: TRBJ2-7
CDR3 length: 11
V gene: TRBV29-1
CDR3 protein: CSVSGGRNEYF

J gene: TRBJ2-7
CDR3 length: 15
V gene: TRBV5-1
CDR3 protein: CASSFGGGGSYEQYF

J gene: TRBJ2-7
CDR3 length: 15
V gene: TRBV7-2
CDR3 protein: CASSFLGLATYEQYF

J gene: TRBJ2-7
CDR3 length: 14
V gene: TRBV28
CDR3 protein: CASSLPGKGYEQYF

J gene: TRBJ1-1
CDR3 length: 18
V gene: TRBV14
CDR3 protein: CASSQDWIRHGMNTEAFF

J gene: TRBJ2-7
CDR3 length: 14
V gene: TRBV10-3
CDR3 protein: CAISAAGYSYEQYF

J gene: TRBJ2-5
CDR3 length: 16
V gene: TRBV5-1
CDR3 protein: CASSLWWTVGTETQYF

J gene: TRBJ2-7
CDR3 length: 14
V gene: TRBV5-1
CDR3 protein: CASSWSGGSYEQYF

J gene: TRBJ2-7
CDR3 length: 14
V gene: TRBV5-1
CDR3 protein: CASSFGPSSYEQYF

J gene: TRBJ1-3
CDR3 length: 14
V gene: TRBV10-3
CDR3 protein: CAIKGSFSGNTIYF

J gene: TRBJ2-1
CDR3 length: 16
V gene: TRBV7-6
CDR3 protein: CASSLAVGPGGNEQFF

J gene: TRBJ1-2
CDR3 length: 13
V gene: TRBV28
CDR3 protein: CASSLNRGYGYTF

J gene: TRBJ2-1
CDR3 length: 15
V gene: TRBV10-3
CDR3 protein: CAIRTGTRDLDEQFF

J gene: TRBJ1-4
CDR3 length: 17
V gene: TRBV7-2
CDR3 protein: CASSARTGVYTNEKLFF

J gene: TRBJ2-7
CDR3 length: 14
V gene: TRBV6-5
CDR3 protein: CASSYGLAGGEQYF

J gene: TRBJ2-7
CDR3 length: 15
V gene: TRBV5-1
CDR3 protein: CASSLAPGQVYEQYF

J gene: TRBJ2-3
CDR3 length: 17
V gene: TRBV10-3
CDR3 protein: CAISESTPAGGTDTQYF

J gene: TRBJ1-4
CDR3 length: 17
V gene: TRBV2
CDR3 protein: CASKERTALATNEKLFF

J gene: TRBJ2-3
CDR3 length: 13
V gene: TRBV20-1
CDR3 protein: CSGRVGGTDTQYF

J gene: TRBJ2-1
CDR3 length: 18
V gene: TRBV20-1
CDR3 protein: CSARDQAVGGGPRNEQFF

J gene: TRBJ1-6
CDR3 length: 16
V gene: TRBV28
CDR3 protein: CASSLYGLPVHSPLHF

J gene: TRBJ1-6
CDR3 length: 14
V gene: TRBV28
CDR3 protein: CASSPDVDNSPLHF

J gene: TRBJ2-2
CDR3 length: 16
V gene: TRBV7-6
CDR3 protein: CASSFSAGEITGELFF

J gene: TRBJ2-5
CDR3 length: 15
V gene: TRBV7-6
CDR3 protein: CASSSELARQETQYF

J gene: TRBJ2-1
CDR3 length: 16
V gene: TRBV12-3/TRBV12-4
CDR3 protein: CASSSNTGRSYNEQFF

J gene: TRBJ2-4
CDR3 length: 17
V gene: TRBV6-1
CDR3 protein: CASAGLGGAISKNIQYF

J gene: TRBJ2-5
CDR3 length: 14
V gene: TRBV11-2
CDR3 protein: CASSLESGVETQYF

J gene: TRBJ2-3
CDR3 length: 16
V gene: TRBV12-3/TRBV12-4
CDR3 protein: CASSPHRGGSTDTQYF

J gene: TRBJ1-5
CDR3 length: 19
V gene: TRBV14
CDR3 protein: CASSQTDGQNKNSNQPQHF

J gene: TRBJ2-7
CDR3 length: 14
V gene: TRBV30
CDR3 protein: CAWSVGGGPYEQYF

J gene: TRBJ2-3
CDR3 length: 11
V gene: TRBV30
CDR3 protein: CAWSVRHTQYF

J gene: TRBJ2-1
CDR3 length: 15
V gene: TRBV20-1
CDR3 protein: CSARGARGAHNEQFF

J gene: TRBJ1-1
CDR3 length: 15
V gene: TRBV9
CDR3 protein: CASSVRDDSNYEAFF

J gene: TRBJ2-1
CDR3 length: 16
V gene: TRBV30
CDR3 protein: CAWSVIGWGGNNEQFF

J gene: TRBJ2-2
CDR3 length: 15
V gene: TRBV7-8
CDR3 protein: CASSFSAANTGELFF

J gene: TRBJ2-3
CDR3 length: 12
V gene: TRBV9
CDR3 protein: CASSRTSDTQYF

J gene: TRBJ2-5
CDR3 length: 14
V gene: TRBV6-1
CDR3 protein: CASSDFQGWETQYF

J gene: TRBJ2-7
CDR3 length: 16
V gene: TRBV5-1
CDR3 protein: CASSLALGTGVDEQYF

J gene: TRBJ2-7
CDR3 length: 14
V gene: TRBV20-1
CDR3 protein: CSARGGSGSYEQYF

J gene: TRBJ2-7
CDR3 length: 15
V gene: TRBV7-3
CDR3 protein: CASSLSGDRGYEQYF

J gene: TRBJ1-6
CDR3 length: 14
V gene: TRBV3-1
CDR3 protein: CASSQDVRNSPLHF

J gene: TRBJ2-3
CDR3 length: 13
V gene: TRBV6-4
CDR3 protein: CASSERVADTQYF

J gene: TRBJ1-5
CDR3 length: 15
V gene: TRBV7-9
CDR3 protein: CASSYGQGVEQPQHF